Included here is one TCR beta chain sequence, with context. Its antigen is currently unknown. The CDR3 has 15 residues. V dropped 6 bases and J dropped 7; count of bases not matched to a gene: 10. Germline values: CDR1 MGHDK, CDR2 SYGVNS. CD4 T cells were positively selected, then CD8 T cells from the CD4-negative fraction. This sample is part of a study of naive and memory T cell subsets. Findings and caveats of the study: A few larger clonotypes appeared in naive repertoires, especially CD8, possibly memory cells re-expressing CD45RA. Findings for naive and memory subsets could not be checked against ground truth. TCR counts from RNA may reflect activation-linked expression changes. A clonotype means one alpha or beta sequence, not an alpha/beta pair.

Two oligonucleotides, mixed equimolar, formed the beta constant-region primer covering TRBC1 and TRBC2. Ligated cDNA was amplified by four rounds of PCR with nested alpha and beta constant-region primers and SP2. Each CDR3 protein is one row after TCRdb ran MiXCR on the UMI-ligation and nested PCR reads. Of approximately 140,000 distinct CDR3 sequences in the sample, 22% were seen once. V usage is TRBV25-1 and J usage is TRBJ2-1; 9 bases line up with TRBD2. The sequence came from a human donor in good health. Sequenced: naive CD4+ T cells from blood. This CDR3 reads CASSPAAGGPNEQFF. CDR3 sequence (DNA): TGTGCCAGCAGCCCCGCCGCGGGAGGGCCGAATGAGCAGTTCTTC.